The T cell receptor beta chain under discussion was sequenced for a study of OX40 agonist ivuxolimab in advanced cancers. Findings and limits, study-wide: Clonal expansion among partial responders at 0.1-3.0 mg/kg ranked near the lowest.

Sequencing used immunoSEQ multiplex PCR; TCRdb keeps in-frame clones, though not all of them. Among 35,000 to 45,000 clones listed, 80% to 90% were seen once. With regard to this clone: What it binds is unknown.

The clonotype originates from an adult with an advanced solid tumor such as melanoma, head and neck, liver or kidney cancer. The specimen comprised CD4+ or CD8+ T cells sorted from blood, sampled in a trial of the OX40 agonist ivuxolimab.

CDR3 nucleotides: TGTGCCAGCAGCAGAGGGCTGAGCTCCTACGAGCAGTACTTC. Its protein product is CASSRGLSSYEQYF. The chain joins TRBV7-6 to TRBJ2-7; TRBD2 might be the D (5 bases). The CDR3 covers 14 residues. Trimming stripped 5 bases from V and 0 bases from J, with 11 bases between. Germline CDR1 SGHVS, CDR2 FNYEAQ.